The next 24 T cell receptor beta chains were all read from a single sample in a study of PD-L1 blockade in urothelial cancer. Only in-frame clones appear in the TCRdb table, and some are missing; sequencing was by immunoSEQ multiplex PCR. Among over 40,000 clones listed, roughly 86% were seen once. This specimen was PBMCs, taken around atezolizumab (anti-PD-L1) treatment. Receptors were obtained from a man between 65 and 85 years old with urothelial cancer.

This chain links TRBV27 with TRBJ2-1; D is perhaps TRBD1 (5 bases). Germline V lookup: CDR1 MNHEY, CDR2 SMNVEV (reference sequence). The length of the CDR3 is 12 residues. V lost 5 bases, J lost 9 bases, and 11 bases lay in between. The CDR3 bases are TGTGCCAGCAGTCACCAGGGCGGTGAGCAGTTCTTC. Translated: CASSHQGGEQFF.

J is TRBJ1-1 and V is TRBV28, with TRBD1 matching 8 bases. Germline V CDR1 and CDR2: MDHEN, SYDVKM. Losses at the gene ends were 7 bases for V and 4 bases for J; bases not matched to a gene: 8. The CDR3 spans 14 residues. The chain's CDR3 is CASKLDRGGTEAFF. The CDR3 DNA is TGTGCCAGCAAACTTGACAGGGGAGGCACTGAAGCTTTCTTT.

This chain links TRBV5-1 with TRBJ1-1, with a weak D call TRBD1 (6 bases). Trimming pared 3 bases from V and 7 bases from J, leaving 16 bases between. The germline V gene has CDR1 SGHRS and CDR2 YFSETQ. This CDR3 region has 14 residues. The CDR3 DNA is TGCGCCAGCAGCTATGACAGGACAGCCGGTGAAGCTTTCTTT. This gives the protein CASSYDRTAGEAFF.

The chain uses TRBV7-9 and TRBJ2-3; TRBD1 might be the D (5 bases). CDR1 SEHNR and CDR2 FQNEAQ come from the germline V gene (reference sequence). Trimming left V 1 base short and J 2 bases short, with 10 bases between. This CDR3 spans 15 amino acids. For the CDR3, the DNA is TGTGCCAGCAGCTTAGGGCAGGGTAACACAGATACGCAGTATTTT. It yields the protein CASSLGQGNTDTQYF.

The chain combines TRBV4-3 with TRBJ1-2; TRBD1 might be the D (6 bases). V lost 0 bases and J lost 3, with 17 bases in between. Germline V gives CDR1 LGHNA, CDR2 YSLEER. The CDR3 totals 17 residues. The CDR3 sequence is CASSQDMGGRLDYGYTF. The CDR3 region has the DNA TGCGCCAGCAGCCAAGATATGGGGGGGCGTCTGGACTATGGCTACACCTTC.

The chain is built from TRBV4-1 and TRBJ2-3; weak D call: TRBD2 (7 bases). CDR1 is MGHRA and CDR2 is YSYEKL in the germline V gene. The CDR3 contains 16 residues. Trimming shortened V by 0 bases and J by 3 bases, and 13 bases separated the two germline ends. The CDR3 DNA reads as TGCGCCAGCAGCCAAGAGGGGGCGGGAGAAACAGATACGCAGTATTTT. Amino acid sequence: CASSQEGAGETDTQYF.

V usage is TRBV11-2 and J usage is TRBJ2-3, with a tentative D call TRBD1 (6 bases). With 4 bases removed from V and 0 bases from J, the gap between germline ends came to 14 bases. The CDR3 is 16 amino acids. Germline V lookup: CDR1 SGHAT, CDR2 FQNNGV. The CDR3 DNA reads as TGTGCCAGCAGCTGGACCGGGACACCTAGCACAGATACGCAGTATTTT. It yields the protein CASSWTGTPSTDTQYF.

The chain employs TRBV19 and TRBJ2-1; the match to TRBD1 covers 8 bases. The trim removed 5 bases at V and 0 bases at J, leaving 3 bases unmatched. CDR1 is LNHDA, CDR2 SQIVND, per germline (reference sequence). This CDR3 comprises 15 residues. CDR3 amino acids: CASSPQGASYNEQFF. In DNA, the CDR3 is TGTGCCAGTAGTCCTCAGGGGGCCTCCTACAATGAGCAGTTCTTC. Full variable domain (outside the CDR3, taken from reference TRBV19 and TRBJ2-1): DGGITQSPKYLFRKEGQNVTLSCEQNLNHDAMYWYRQDPGQGLRLIYYSQIVNDFQKGDIAEGYSVSREKKESFPLTVTSAQKNPTAFYLCASSPQGASYNEQFFGPGTRLTVL.

The chain couples TRBV5-1 to TRBJ1-5, with 8 bases identical to TRBD1. V trimming: 4 bases; J trimming: 6 bases; junction bases outside the gene matches: 6. Germline lookup yields CDR1 SGHRS and CDR2 YFSETQ. The CDR3 consists of 14 residues. CDR3 sequence: CASSQGTGGQPQHF. Written as DNA, the CDR3 is TGCGCCAGCAGCCAAGGGACAGGTGGTCAGCCCCAGCATTTT.

The chain employs TRBV4-3 and TRBJ1-3, with D tentatively TRBD1 (6 bases). Trimming took 0 bases from V and 4 from J, leaving 13 bases between them. The CDR3 sequence is 16 residues long. CDR1 is LGHNA and CDR2 is YSLEER in the germline V gene. This chain's CDR3 is CASSQDPGTRGNTIYF. The CDR3 region has the DNA TGCGCCAGCAGCCAAGATCCGGGGACAAGGGGAAACACCATATATTTT.

The chain employs TRBV28 and TRBJ2-6; weak D call: TRBD1 (5 bases). The CDR3 contains 15 residues. V was shortened by 4 bases and J by 0 bases, with 7 bases between the two germline ends. Germline V gene sequence: CDR1 MDHEN, CDR2 SYDVKM. The CDR3 here is CASSSQDSGANVLTF. CDR3 DNA sequence: TGTGCCAGCAGTTCACAGGACTCTGGGGCCAACGTCCTGACTTTC.

Only one count was recorded for this clone. The chain combines TRBV10-1 with TRBJ2-7; TRBD2 might be the D (6 bases). Germline CDR1 reads WNHNN; CDR2 reads SYGVQD (reference sequence). V lost 8 bases to trimming and J lost 11 bases, with 13 bases between them. The CDR3 sequence is 10 residues long. In nucleotides, the CDR3 is TGCGCCAGCGGGGTGGGGGGTAAGTACTTC. This sequence encodes CASGVGGKYF.

This clone was seen only once. The chain has TRBV4-3 and TRBJ2-5; perhaps TRBD2 as D (6 bases). The length of the CDR3 is 17 residues. In germline, CDR1 is LGHNA, CDR2 YSLEER. V lost 1 base to trimming and J lost 5 bases, with 20 bases between them. The CDR3: CASSQALSPRGTETQYF. In DNA form, the CDR3 reads TGCGCCAGCAGCCAAGCTCTCTCCCCGCGGGGTACTGAGACCCAGTACTTC.

This clone was seen more than once but under ten times. This chain connects TRBV2 to TRBJ2-1; D is possibly TRBD2 (6 bases). The germline V gene encodes CDR1 SNHLY and CDR2 FYNNEI. Trimming removed 4 bases from V and 9 bases from J, with 7 bases in between. CDR3 size: 11 residues. Written as DNA, the CDR3 is TGTGCCAGCAGTGTGCGGGGTGAGCAGTTCTTC. Translating it yields CASSVRGEQFF.

This chain links TRBV28 with TRBJ2-1; the D gene is possibly TRBD1 (6 bases). The V end was cut by 5 bases, the J end by 1 base, with 18 bases between. The CDR3 spans 17 residues. In germline, CDR1 is MDHEN, CDR2 SYDVKM. The CDR3, as DNA: TGTGCCAGCAGTGGGCCGAACAGGGCTCTATCCTACAATGAGCAGTTCTTC. This gives the protein CASSGPNRALSYNEQFF.

This rearrangement joins TRBV11-2 to TRBJ2-1; 7 bases match TRBD2. The J segment lost 6 bases and the V segment lost 0 bases, leaving 8 bases of the junction unmatched. Germline loops: CDR1 SGHAT, CDR2 FQNNGV. The CDR3 runs 16 residues. The CDR3 DNA is TGTGCCAGCAGCTTAGATTGGCGACTAGCATCCAATGAGCAGTTCTTC. Translated, it gives CASSLDWRLASNEQFF.

This sequence joins TRBV18 and TRBJ1-2; 7 bases are shared with TRBD1. Germline lookup yields CDR1 KGHSH and CDR2 LQKENI. Unmatched junction bases numbered 5, after V lost 1 base and J lost 3 bases. The CDR3 covers 15 residues. CDR3 sequence: CASSPQDRTYYGYTF. DNA for the CDR3: TGTGCCAGCTCACCACAGGACAGGACTTACTATGGCTACACCTTC. Combining the CDR3 with reference TRBV18 and TRBJ1-2 gives the whole variable domain NAGVMQNPRHLVRRRGQEARLRCSPMKGHSHVYWYRQLPEEGLKFMVYLQKENIIDESGMPKERFSAEFPKEGPSILRIQQVVRGDSAAYFCASSPQDRTYYGYTFGSGTRLTVV.

This clone was counted a few times. The chain is built from TRBV7-2 and TRBJ2-1, with TRBD1 matching 8 bases. Germline values: CDR1 SGHTA, CDR2 FQGNSA. The CDR3 spans 15 residues. Unmatched junction bases numbered 7, after V lost 5 bases and J lost 4 bases. The CDR3 DNA reads TGTGCCAGCAGCCCCCGGACAGGGCTATACAATGAGCAGTTCTTC. It codes for CASSPRTGLYNEQFF.

J is TRBJ2-3 and V is TRBV7-2; possibly TRBD2 for D (7 bases). The germline CDR1 and CDR2 sequences are SGHTA and FQGNSA. There are 18 residues in the CDR3. V lost 0 bases, J lost 4 bases, and 20 bases lay in between. Written as DNA, the CDR3 is TGTGCCAGCAGCTTAGCGGTAGTGGGCGGGGGCGGAGCAGATACGCAGTATTTT. Translating it yields CASSLAVVGGGGADTQYF.

V gene TRBV19 combines with J gene TRBJ2-7, with 7 bases matching TRBD1. In germline, CDR1 is LNHDA, CDR2 SQIVND (reference sequence). V dropped 6 bases and J dropped 3; count of bases not matched to a gene: 5. The CDR3 is made up of 13 amino acids. The CDR3 loop is CASRGTEYYEQYF. The CDR3 DNA sequence: TGTGCCAGTAGGGGGACAGAGTACTACGAGCAGTACTTC. The entire variable domain, with the rest obtained from reference TRBV19 and TRBJ2-7, is as follows: DGGITQSPKYLFRKEGQNVTLSCEQNLNHDAMYWYRQDPGQGLRLIYYSQIVNDFQKGDIAEGYSVSREKKESFPLTVTSAQKNPTAFYLCASRGTEYYEQYFGPGTRLTVT.

This rearrangement joins TRBV28 to TRBJ2-7, with TRBD2 identical over 13 bases. CDR1 and CDR2 (germline): MDHEN, SYDVKM. After removal of 1 base from V and 7 bases from J, the junction contained 4 bases not matched to a gene. This CDR3 spans 15 amino acids. The CDR3 is CASSLYTSGRGEQYF. The CDR3 nucleotides read TGTGCCAGCAGTTTATATACTAGCGGGAGGGGTGAGCAGTACTTC.

This chain uses TRBV18 with TRBJ1-5; TRBD1 agrees at 7 bases. This CDR3 is built from 16 residues. J was trimmed by 0 bases and V by 2 bases; bases with no gene match: 4. Germline CDR1 reads KGHSH; CDR2 reads LQKENI. The CDR3 DNA is TGTGCCAGCTCACCAGGACAGGCGAGTAGCAATCAGCCCCAGCATTTT. It is translated as CASSPGQASSNQPQHF.

The chain employs TRBV7-3 and TRBJ2-1; 8 bases agree with TRBD2. Germline lookup yields CDR1 SGHTA and CDR2 FQGTGA. The V gene end was trimmed by 5 bases and the J gene end by 7 bases; junction bases not matched to a gene: 7. The CDR3 is 14 amino acids. The CDR3 region is CASSRTSQGNEQFF. The CDR3 DNA is TGTGCCAGCAGCCGGACTAGCCAGGGGAATGAGCAGTTCTTC.

V is TRBV14 and J is TRBJ2-2; D gene uncertain. Germline V gene lookup returns CDR1 SGHDN and CDR2 FVKESK. Between the trimmed V and J ends, which lost 4 bases and 1 base, there was a span of 7 bases. The CDR3 loop spans 14 amino acids. DNA of the CDR3: TGTGCCAGCAGCCTCCTCGGGAACACCGGGGAGCTGTTTTTT. Encoded protein: CASSLLGNTGELFF.